The clone carrying this T cell receptor beta chain came up a few times. Antigen unknown. The CDR3 length is 10 residues. The V gene's germline CDR1 is SNHLY and CDR2 FYNNEI. TCRdb ran MiXCR on the 5' RACE reads and lists one entry per CDR3 protein. The data show 1.5 million to 2 million distinct CDR3 sequences, around 33% seen once. These data belong to a study of identical twins. Whole-study findings and limits: Diverse VJ usage suggested most zero-insertion clonotypes were not invariant T cells.

The chain employs TRBV2 and TRBJ2-5; D is tentatively TRBD1 or TRBD2 (5 bases each). The J call is in doubt because the DNA end fits TRBJ2-7 better. The source is a newborn girl in good health. Sequenced sample: cord blood. For the CDR3, the DNA is TGTGCCAGCGAGGGACACGAGCAGTACTTC. It translates to CASEGHEQYF.